The clone carrying this T cell receptor (beta chain) was detected ten times or more. CDR3 length: 14 amino acids. The V gene's germline CDR1 is SNHLY and CDR2 FYNNEI. Trimming at V came to 6 bases and at J to 4 bases, leaving 3 bases not matched to a gene. Amplified TCR beta CDR3 regions came from RNA transcripts. With the HTBI primer set, the TCR CDR3 went through a first round of RT-PCR. From the multiplex PCR reads, TCRdb called clonotypes with MiXCR, one entry per CDR3 protein. The sample lists approximately 430,000 distinct CDR3 sequences; around 16% were seen once. This entry belongs to a study of T cells in Graves' hyperthyroidism and ophthalmopathy.

J is TRBJ2-1 and V is TRBV2; 10 nucleotides agree with TRBD2. The sequence was collected from a woman between 18 and 29 years old with Graves' hyperthyroidism. Sequencing input: blood. Written as DNA, the CDR3 is TGTGCCAGCAGGGCTAGCGGGAGTTACAATGAGCAGTTCTTC. Its translation is CASRASGSYNEQFF.